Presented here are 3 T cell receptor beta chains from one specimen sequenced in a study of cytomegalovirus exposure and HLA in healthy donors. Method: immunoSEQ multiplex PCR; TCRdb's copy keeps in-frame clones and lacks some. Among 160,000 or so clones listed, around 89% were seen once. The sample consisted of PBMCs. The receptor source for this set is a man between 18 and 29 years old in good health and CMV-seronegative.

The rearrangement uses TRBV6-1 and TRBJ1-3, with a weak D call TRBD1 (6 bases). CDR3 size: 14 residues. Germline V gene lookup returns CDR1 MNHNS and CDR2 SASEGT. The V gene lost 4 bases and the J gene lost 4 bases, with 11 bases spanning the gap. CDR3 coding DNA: TGTGCCAGCAGTGGAACCGGGACAGGAAACACCATATATTTT. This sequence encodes CASSGTGTGNTIYF.

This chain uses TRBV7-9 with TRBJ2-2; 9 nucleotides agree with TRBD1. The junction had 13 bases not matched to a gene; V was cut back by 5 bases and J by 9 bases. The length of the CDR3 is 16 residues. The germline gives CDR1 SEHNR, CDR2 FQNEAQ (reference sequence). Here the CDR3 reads CASSPGQGLTSRELFF. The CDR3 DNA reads TGTGCCAGCAGCCCTGGACAGGGGCTCACGAGCCGGGAGCTGTTTTTT.

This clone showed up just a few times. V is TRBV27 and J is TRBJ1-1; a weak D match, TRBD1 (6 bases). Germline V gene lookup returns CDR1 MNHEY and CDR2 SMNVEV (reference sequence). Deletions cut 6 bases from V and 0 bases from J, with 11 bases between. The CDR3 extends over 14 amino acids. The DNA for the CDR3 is TGTGCCAGCAGAGGTCGGGACATGAACACTGAAGCTTTCTTT. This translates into CASRGRDMNTEAFF.